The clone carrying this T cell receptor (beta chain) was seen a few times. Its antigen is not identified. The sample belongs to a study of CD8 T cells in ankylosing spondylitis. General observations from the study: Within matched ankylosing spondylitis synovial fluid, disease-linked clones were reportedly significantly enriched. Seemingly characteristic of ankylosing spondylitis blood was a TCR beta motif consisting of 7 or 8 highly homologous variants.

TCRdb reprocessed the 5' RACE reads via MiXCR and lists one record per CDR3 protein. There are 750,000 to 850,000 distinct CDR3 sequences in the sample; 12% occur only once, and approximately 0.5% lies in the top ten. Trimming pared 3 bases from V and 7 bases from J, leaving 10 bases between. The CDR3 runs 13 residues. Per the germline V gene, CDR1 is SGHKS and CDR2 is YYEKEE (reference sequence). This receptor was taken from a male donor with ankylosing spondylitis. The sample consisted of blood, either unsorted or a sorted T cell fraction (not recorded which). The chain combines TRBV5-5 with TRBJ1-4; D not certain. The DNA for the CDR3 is TGTGCCAGCAGCTACGGGGATTTTGAAAAACTGTTTTTT. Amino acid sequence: CASSYGDFEKLFF.